The clone carrying this TCR beta chain has only a few counts. Its antigen remains unidentified. The data were taken from a study of cytomegalovirus exposure and HLA in healthy donors. V lost 0 bases, J lost 2 bases, and 10 bases stayed unmatched. The CDR3 extends over 17 amino acids. The germline CDR1 and CDR2 sequences are SGHNT and YYREEE (reference sequence). General study findings and limits: Approximately 18,000 TCR beta sequences were associated with HLA alleles at 0.05 false discovery rate in a later analysis. A prior analysis recorded that most TCR beta V segments were productive about 87% or about 30% of the time.

Researchers ran the PCR with 60 Vbeta and 13 Jbeta primers. Using immunoSEQ multiplex PCR, the repertoire was profiled, and TCRdb retains in-frame clones only, with some absent. The profile shows 85,000 to 90,000 clones, 85% of them singletons. Source material: PBMCs. This rearrangement joins TRBV5-4 to TRBJ2-5; 7 nucleotides match TRBD1. This receptor was obtained from a middle-aged man in good health and CMV-seropositive. The DNA of the CDR3 is TGTGCCAGCAGCTTGGGTCTTGGACAGGTTCTACAAGAGACCCAGTACTTC. Translation gives CASSLGLGQVLQETQYF.